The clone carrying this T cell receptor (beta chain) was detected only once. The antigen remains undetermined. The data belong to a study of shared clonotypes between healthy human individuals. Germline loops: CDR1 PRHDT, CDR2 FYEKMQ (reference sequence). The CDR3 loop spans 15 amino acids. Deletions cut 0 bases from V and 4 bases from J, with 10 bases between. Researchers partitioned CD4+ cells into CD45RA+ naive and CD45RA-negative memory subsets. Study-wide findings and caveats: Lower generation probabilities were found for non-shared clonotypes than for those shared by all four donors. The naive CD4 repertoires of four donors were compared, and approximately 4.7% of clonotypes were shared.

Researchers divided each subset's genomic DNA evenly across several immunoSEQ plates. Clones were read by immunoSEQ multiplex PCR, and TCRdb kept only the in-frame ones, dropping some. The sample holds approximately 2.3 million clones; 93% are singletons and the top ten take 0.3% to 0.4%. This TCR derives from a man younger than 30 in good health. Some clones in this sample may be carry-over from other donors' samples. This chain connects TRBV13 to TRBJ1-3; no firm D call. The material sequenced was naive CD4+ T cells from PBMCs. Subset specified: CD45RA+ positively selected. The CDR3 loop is CASSLGLVDGNTIYF. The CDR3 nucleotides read TGTGCCAGCAGCTTAGGCCTGGTCGACGGAAACACCATATATTTT.